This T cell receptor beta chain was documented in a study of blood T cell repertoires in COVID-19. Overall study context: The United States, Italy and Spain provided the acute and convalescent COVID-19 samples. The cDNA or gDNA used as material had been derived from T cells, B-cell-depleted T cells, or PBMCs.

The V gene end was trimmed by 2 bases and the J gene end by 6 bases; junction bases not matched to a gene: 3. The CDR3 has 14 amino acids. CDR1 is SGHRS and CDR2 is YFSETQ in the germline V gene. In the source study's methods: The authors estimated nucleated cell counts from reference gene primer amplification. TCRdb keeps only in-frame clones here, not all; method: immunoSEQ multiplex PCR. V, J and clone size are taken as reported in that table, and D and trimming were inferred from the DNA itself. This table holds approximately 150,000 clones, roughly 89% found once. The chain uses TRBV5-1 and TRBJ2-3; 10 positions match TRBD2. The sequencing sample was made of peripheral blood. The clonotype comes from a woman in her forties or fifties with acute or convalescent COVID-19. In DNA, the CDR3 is TGCGCCAGCAGCTTAGCGGGAGGGATGGATACGCAGTATTTT. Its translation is CASSLAGGMDTQYF.